Listed below are T cell receptor beta chains from one sample, sequenced in a study of CD8 T cells in Susac syndrome. MiXCR, run by TCRdb on the immunoSEQ multiplex PCR reads, gives a single entry per CDR3 protein. The sample holds more than 120,000 distinct CDR3 sequences, approximately 93% seen once. Material: CD4+ T cells from PBMCs. These receptors were taken from a human donor in good health. CDR3s include the opening cysteine and the closing phenylalanine or tryptophan. The order of the fields is D gene, V gene, clone size, J gene, CDR3 protein, CDR3 DNA. D genes are given only for firm matches. A clone size is listed for some rows: how often the clone was seen (once, few, many), or a class if it is expanded.

>-|TRBV28|-|TRBJ2-3
CASSFSSADTQYF
TGTGCCAGCAGTTTCTCGAGCGCGGATACGCAGTATTTT
>TRBD2|TRBV11-2|-|TRBJ2-1
CASSLELAIGEQFF
TGTGCCAGCAGCTTAGAACTAGCGATCGGTGAGCAGTTCTTC
>-|TRBV6-2/TRBV6-3|-|TRBJ1-1
CASSPDSEAFF
TGTGCCAGCAGCCCGGATTCTGAAGCTTTCTTT
>TRBD1|TRBV20-1|-|TRBJ1-5
CSARDRVTGGNQPQHF
TGCAGTGCTAGAGATAGGGTTACAGGGGGAAATCAGCCCCAGCATTTT
>TRBD2|TRBV11-1|-|TRBJ2-7
CASSLAGTSRPYEQYF
TGTGCCAGCAGCTTAGCAGGGACTAGCAGGCCCTACGAGCAGTACTTC
>-|TRBV7-9|-|TRBJ2-4
CASSLGQGIQYF
TGTGCCAGCAGCTTAGGGCAGGGCATTCAGTACTTC
>TRBD2|TRBV24-1|-|TRBJ2-7
CATARENDEQYF
TGTGCCACCGCGCGGGAGAACGACGAGCAGTACTTC
>TRBD2|TRBV3-1|-|TRBJ2-2
CASSRTGLADGGTGELFF
TGTGCCAGCAGCCGCACGGGACTAGCGGACGGGGGAACCGGGGAGCTGTTTTTT
>TRBD2|TRBV14|-|TRBJ2-1
CASSQVRAGGQFF
TGTGCCAGCAGCCAAGTTAGAGCGGGAGGGCAGTTCTTC
>-|TRBV24-1|-|TRBJ2-3
CATSDTRASTDTQYF
TGTGCCACCAGTGATACCCGGGCGAGCACAGATACGCAGTATTTT
>-|TRBV11-2|-|TRBJ2-3
CASSLDLGGAQYF
TGTGCCAGCAGCTTAGATCTCGGGGGAGCGCAGTATTTT
>TRBD1|TRBV30|-|TRBJ2-7
CAWSPPVDRVSGQYF
TGTGCCTGGAGTCCACCGGTAGACAGGGTCAGCGGGCAGTACTTC
>-|TRBV7-8|-|TRBJ2-2
CASSLGAATYTGELFF
TGTGCCAGCAGCTTGGGGGCAGCCACCTACACCGGGGAGCTGTTTTTT
>-|TRBV2|-|TRBJ1-1
CASIDDRVNTEAFF
TGTGCCAGCATCGACGACAGAGTGAACACTGAAGCTTTCTTT
>-|TRBV18|-|TRBJ2-7
CASSPPVSNEQYF
TGTGCCAGCTCACCACCGGTGTCCAACGAGCAGTACTTC
>TRBD1|TRBV30|-|TRBJ2-7
CAWSVGDSSSYEQYF
TGTGCCTGGAGTGTCGGGGACAGTAGTTCCTACGAGCAGTACTTC
>-|TRBV5-1|-|TRBJ2-2
CATPGNTGELFF
TGCGCCACCCCCGGCAACACCGGGGAGCTGTTTTTT
>-|TRBV10-3|-|TRBJ1-1
CAISEPTEYTEAFF
TGTGCCATCAGTGAGCCGACAGAGTACACTGAAGCTTTCTTT
>TRBD2|TRBV7-2|-|TRBJ2-3
CASSRGGVEYTDTQYF
TGTGCCAGCAGCCGGGGGGGCGTCGAATACACAGATACGCAGTATTTT
>TRBD2|TRBV6-1|-|TRBJ2-1
CASSDLPLAGVDNEQFF
TGTGCCAGCAGTGACCTCCCACTAGCGGGAGTGGACAATGAGCAGTTCTTC
>-|TRBV18|-|TRBJ1-1
CASSPRGMNTEAFF
TGTGCCAGCTCACCACGGGGAATGAACACTGAAGCTTTCTTT
>-|TRBV23-1|-|TRBJ2-7
CASSQSDRRYEQYF
TGCGCCAGCAGTCAATCTGACAGGCGATACGAGCAGTACTTC
>-|TRBV3-1|-|TRBJ2-7
CASSQEWGRIYEQYF
TGTGCCAGCAGCCAAGAGTGGGGGCGGATCTACGAGCAGTACTTC
>-|TRBV10-2|once|TRBJ2-3
CASSESGGTSTDTQYF
TGCGCCAGCAGTGAGTCGGGCGGGACTAGCACAGATACGCAGTATTTT
>TRBD2|TRBV24-1|-|TRBJ2-3
CATSTKVAGADTQYF
TGTGCCACCAGTACGAAGGTAGCGGGAGCAGATACGCAGTATTTT
>-|TRBV5-1|-|TRBJ2-7
CASSLWEAGEEQYF
TGCGCCAGCAGCTTGTGGGAGGCTGGGGAGGAGCAGTACTTC
>-|TRBV9|-|TRBJ2-2
CASSVVGWGAVGELFF
TGTGCCAGCAGCGTAGTGGGTTGGGGGGCCGTCGGGGAGCTGTTTTTT
>TRBD1|TRBV18|-|TRBJ1-5
CASSPRSDRNQPQHF
TGTGCCAGCTCACCACGTTCGGACAGGAATCAGCCCCAGCATTTT
>TRBD2|TRBV6-2/TRBV6-3|once|TRBJ2-2
CASGASGISTGELFF
TGTGCCAGCGGTGCTAGCGGGATAAGTACCGGGGAGCTGTTTTTT
>TRBD1|TRBV2|-|TRBJ2-5
CASSLRTGQETQYF
TGTGCCAGCAGTCTCAGGACAGGGCAAGAGACCCAGTACTTC
>-|TRBV20-1|-|TRBJ1-2
CSASRQANYGYTF
TGCAGTGCTAGTAGACAGGCTAACTATGGCTACACCTTC
>-|TRBV23-1|-|TRBJ2-2
CASSQSYRVKNTGELFF
TGCGCCAGCAGTCAATCGTACAGGGTTAAGAACACCGGGGAGCTGTTTTTT
>-|TRBV2|once|TRBJ2-2
CASKRQTSHGELFF
TGTGCCAGCAAACGGCAGACCTCGCACGGGGAGCTGTTTTTT
>TRBD2|TRBV14|-|TRBJ2-1
CASSPEPGLASREQFF
TGTGCCAGCAGCCCAGAACCGGGACTAGCGTCACGGGAGCAGTTCTTC
>-|TRBV7-2|few|TRBJ2-7
CASSLRTSGSYEQYF
TGTGCCAGCAGCTTACGGACGAGCGGCTCCTACGAGCAGTACTTC
>-|TRBV9|-|TRBJ2-3
CASSLRIQPDTQYF
TGTGCCAGCAGCCTCCGGATCCAGCCAGATACGCAGTATTTT
>TRBD1|TRBV9|-|TRBJ2-7
CASSVETGSEQYF
TGTGCCAGCAGCGTAGAGACAGGGAGCGAGCAGTACTTC
>TRBD2|TRBV7-9|-|TRBJ2-7
CASSPLPGGGGPWEQYF
TGTGCCAGCAGCCCTCTCCCGGGAGGGGGAGGGCCTTGGGAGCAGTACTTC